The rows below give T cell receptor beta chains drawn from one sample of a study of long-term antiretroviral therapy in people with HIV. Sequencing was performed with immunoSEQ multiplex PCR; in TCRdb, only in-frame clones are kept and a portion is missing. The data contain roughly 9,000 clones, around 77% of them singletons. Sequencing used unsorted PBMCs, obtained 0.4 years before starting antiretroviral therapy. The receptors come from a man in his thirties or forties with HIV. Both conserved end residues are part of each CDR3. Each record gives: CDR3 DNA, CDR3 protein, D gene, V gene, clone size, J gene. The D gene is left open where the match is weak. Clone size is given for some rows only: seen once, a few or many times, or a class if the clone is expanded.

cdr3_nt: TGTGCCAGCATAGACTGGGACCCTATGAACACTGAAGCTTTCTTT
cdr3_aa: CASIDWDPMNTEAFF
d_call: NA
v_call: TRBV11-2
clone_size: once
j_call: TRBJ1-1

cdr3_nt: TGCAGCTCCGGACTAGCGGGGGCGCATGAGCAGTTCTTC
cdr3_aa: CSSGLAGAHEQFF
d_call: TRBD2
v_call: TRBV29-1
clone_size: NA
j_call: TRBJ2-1

cdr3_nt: TGTGCCAGCAGCGGCTTAGCGGGTGCCACAGATACGCAGTATTTT
cdr3_aa: CASSGLAGATDTQYF
d_call: TRBD2
v_call: TRBV9
clone_size: once
j_call: TRBJ2-3

cdr3_nt: TGTGCCAGCAGACCATACTTAGAGTATGGCTACACCTTC
cdr3_aa: CASRPYLEYGYTF
d_call: NA
v_call: TRBV2
clone_size: once
j_call: TRBJ1-2

cdr3_nt: TGTGCCAGCAGCCAGTACTCTGGAAACACCATATATTTT
cdr3_aa: CASSQYSGNTIYF
d_call: NA
v_call: TRBV14
clone_size: NA
j_call: TRBJ1-3

cdr3_nt: TGTGCCAGCAGGACTAGCGGGGGACAACAAGAGACCCAGTACTTC
cdr3_aa: CASRTSGGQQETQYF
d_call: TRBD2
v_call: TRBV2
clone_size: NA
j_call: TRBJ2-5

cdr3_nt: TGCAGTCTGGGGGAGCCCCAAGAGACCCAGTACTTC
cdr3_aa: CSLGEPQETQYF
d_call: NA
v_call: TRBV29-1
clone_size: NA
j_call: TRBJ2-5

cdr3_nt: TGTGCCAGCAGCTTTCTTCTGGAGCATGAAAAACTGTTTTTT
cdr3_aa: CASSFLLEHEKLFF
d_call: NA
v_call: TRBV12-1
clone_size: few
j_call: TRBJ1-4

cdr3_nt: TGTGCCAGCAGCTCCCCGACTAGCAAAGAGACCCAGTACTTC
cdr3_aa: CASSSPTSKETQYF
d_call: TRBD2
v_call: TRBV7-8
clone_size: once
j_call: TRBJ2-5

cdr3_nt: TGTGCCAGCAGACCGACAGGGACCGAGACCCAGTACTTC
cdr3_aa: CASRPTGTETQYF
d_call: TRBD1
v_call: TRBV7-9
clone_size: NA
j_call: TRBJ2-5

cdr3_nt: TGTGCCAGTAGCACTCGACTGGGAGGGTTCACTGAAGCTTTCTTT
cdr3_aa: CASSTRLGGFTEAFF
d_call: NA
v_call: TRBV19
clone_size: NA
j_call: TRBJ1-1

cdr3_nt: TGTGCCACCCGAGGACAGGGCAGCTCCTACGAGCAGTACTTC
cdr3_aa: CATRGQGSSYEQYF
d_call: TRBD1
v_call: TRBV19
clone_size: few
j_call: TRBJ2-7

cdr3_nt: TGTGCCAGCAGCCCAAATCGGCAGGGACCGAACACCGGGGAGCTGTTTTTT
cdr3_aa: CASSPNRQGPNTGELFF
d_call: NA
v_call: TRBV7-8
clone_size: once
j_call: TRBJ2-2

cdr3_nt: TGTGCCAGCAGTCCGTCACAGGGATCCCTAGAGACCCAGTACTTC
cdr3_aa: CASSPSQGSLETQYF
d_call: NA
v_call: TRBV2
clone_size: medium-sized
j_call: TRBJ2-5

cdr3_nt: TGTGCCAGCAGTTTTCGGGCAGTGTCCTTCCACCCCCTCCACTTT
cdr3_aa: CASSFRAVSFHPLHF
d_call: NA
v_call: TRBV27
clone_size: NA
j_call: TRBJ1-6

cdr3_nt: TGTGCCAGCAGCTTAGGACAGATCGAACGTGGCTACACCTTC
cdr3_aa: CASSLGQIERGYTF
d_call: NA
v_call: TRBV7-2
clone_size: NA
j_call: TRBJ1-2

cdr3_nt: TGCGCCAGCAGCTTTATGACTAGCGGGCTCTCCTACGAGCAGTACTTC
cdr3_aa: CASSFMTSGLSYEQYF
d_call: TRBD2
v_call: TRBV5-1
clone_size: NA
j_call: TRBJ2-7

cdr3_nt: TGTGCCAGCAGTCCCGGGACAGGGGGCTTTGGGGCCAACGTCCTGACTTTC
cdr3_aa: CASSPGTGGFGANVLTF
d_call: TRBD1
v_call: TRBV11-2
clone_size: once
j_call: TRBJ2-6

cdr3_nt: TGCGCCAGCAAGAGGGGACAGGCGAACACTGAAGCTTTCTTT
cdr3_aa: CASKRGQANTEAFF
d_call: TRBD1
v_call: TRBV5-1
clone_size: few
j_call: TRBJ1-1